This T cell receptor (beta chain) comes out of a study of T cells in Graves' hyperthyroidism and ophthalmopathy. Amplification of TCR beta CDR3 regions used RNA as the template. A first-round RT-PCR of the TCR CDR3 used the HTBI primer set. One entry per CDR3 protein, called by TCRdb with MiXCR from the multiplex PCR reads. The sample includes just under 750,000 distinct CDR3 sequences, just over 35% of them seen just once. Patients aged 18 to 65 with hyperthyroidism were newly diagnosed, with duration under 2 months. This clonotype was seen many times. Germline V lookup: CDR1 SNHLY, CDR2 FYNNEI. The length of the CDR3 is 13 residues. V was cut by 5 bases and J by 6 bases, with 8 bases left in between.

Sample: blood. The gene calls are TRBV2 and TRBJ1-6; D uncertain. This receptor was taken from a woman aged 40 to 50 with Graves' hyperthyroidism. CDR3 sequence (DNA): TGTGCCAGCAGTATGAGGTTTAATTCACCCCTCCACTTT. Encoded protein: CASSMRFNSPLHF.